This T cell receptor beta chain was recovered during a study of T cells in women clearing cervical HPV infection. Measured with immunoSEQ multiplex PCR; TCRdb has only the in-frame clones, and not every one. This table holds fewer than 30,000 clones. Measured by frequency, this clone is medium-sized (0.01 to 0.1%). The sequencing sample was made of blood buffy coat. The sequence derives from a woman aged 18 to 75 with a cervical HPV16 infection that either progressed to CIN3+ or cleared (not recorded which).

The CDR3 bases that were read are TGCAGCGTCCTAGTAGGCGGGGAG. Its protein product is CSVLVGGE. The entire CDR3 is CSVLVGGELFF. The rearrangement joins TRBV29-1 to TRBJ2-2; D gene ambiguous. Read sequence stops 3 residues before the CDR3 end, and the germline J gene provides the missing end. This CDR3 spans 11 amino acids. V gave up 6 bases and J gave up 7 bases, with 9 bases separating them. In germline, CDR1 is SQVTM, CDR2 ANQGSEA.